Shown below are 6 T cell receptor beta chains from a single sample sequenced in a study of radiation and T cells in renal cell carcinoma. Assay: immunoSEQ multiplex PCR; the TCRdb copy retains only in-frame clones and omits some. The profile shows 150,000 or so clones, around nine tenths of them singletons. Time point defined: baseline pretreatment blood. Treatment defined: 15 Gy SBRT to primary tumor, nephrectomy 4 weeks later. The sample here was blood, taken from a patient whose treatment included radiotherapy and nephrectomy. The receptors were gathered from a woman aged 45-60 years with renal cell carcinoma.

The chain joins TRBV15 to TRBJ1-5; the D gene is possibly TRBD1 (6 bases). Between the trimmed V and J ends, which lost 1 base and 3 bases, there was a span of 7 bases. This CDR3 is built from 14 residues. Germline V gene data show CDR1 as LNHNV and CDR2 as YYDKDF (reference sequence). CDR3 in DNA: TGTGCCACCAGCAGAGGACAGGTCAATCAGCCCCAGCATTTT. It yields the protein CATSRGQVNQPQHF.

This rearrangement joins TRBV7-6 to TRBJ1-1; TRBD1 agrees at 7 bases. The CDR3 is 15 amino acids. Unmatched junction bases numbered 11, after V lost 5 bases and J lost 5 bases. In germline, CDR1 is SGHVS, CDR2 FNYEAQ. CDR3 loop: CASSRPTGLTTEAFF. CDR3 nucleotides: TGTGCCAGCAGCCGCCCGACAGGGTTGACTACTGAAGCTTTCTTT.

The rearrangement uses TRBV27 and TRBJ1-5; no clear D. The CDR3 sequence is 14 residues long. Germline V lookup: CDR1 MNHEY, CDR2 SMNVEV (reference sequence). Between the trimmed V and J ends, which lost 6 bases and 4 bases, there was a span of 13 bases. This CDR3 reads CASRSDQTNQPQHF. As DNA, the CDR3 is TGTGCCAGCAGATCGGATCAGACAAATCAGCCCCAGCATTTT.

The chain combines TRBV13 with TRBJ1-5; TRBD1 is a possible D gene (6 bases). The CDR3 loop spans 18 amino acids. V was clipped by 5 bases and J by 6 bases, with 26 bases between them. CDR1 is PRHDT and CDR2 is FYEKMQ in the germline V gene (reference sequence). This chain's CDR3 is CASSPQPRTGRWGQPQHF. Here the CDR3 DNA reads TGTGCCAGCAGCCCGCAACCTCGCACAGGGAGATGGGGTCAGCCCCAGCATTTT.

The CDR3 is CASSLASAYQETQYF. In DNA form, the CDR3 reads TGTGCCAGCAGCTTAGCGTCGGCGTACCAAGAGACCCAGTACTTC. This chain links TRBV7-9 with TRBJ2-5; D remains ambiguous. V shed 0 bases and J shed 0 bases, with 8 bases lying between them. The CDR3 covers 15 residues. Germline-derived CDR1 and CDR2 are SEHNR and FQNEAQ (reference sequence).

The table lists this clone with a count of one. The DNA of the CDR3 is TGTGCCAGTAGTATAGTGCCACTAGCGGGGAGCACAGATACGCAGTATTTT. Protein sequence: CASSIVPLAGSTDTQYF. The chain joins TRBV19 to TRBJ2-3, with 10 bases lining up with TRBD2. The V segment lost 1 base and the J segment 0 bases; nucleotides outside the gene matches: 4. Germline values: CDR1 LNHDA, CDR2 SQIVND (reference sequence). The CDR3 is 17 residues long. The whole variable domain, filled in from reference TRBV19 and TRBJ2-3, reads DGGITQSPKYLFRKEGQNVTLSCEQNLNHDAMYWYRQDPGQGLRLIYYSQIVNDFQKGDIAEGYSVSREKKESFPLTVTSAQKNPTAFYLCASSIVPLAGSTDTQYFGPGTRLTVL.